A single sample is the source of the 28 T cell receptor beta chains below, sequenced in a study of blood T cell repertoires in COVID-19 (dated by TCRdb to the early 2020s). Library prep was done by the immunoSEQ multiplex PCR assay. TCRdb took this table from immuneACCESS and kept in-frame rearrangements with V and J called. Such tables lack part of the clones; where checked against another copy, unresolved V genes explain under half of the gap, and the rest is unexplained. The sample contains some 35,000 clones, about 88% of them found a single time. The ten biggest clones cover almost 35% of the sample. The specimen was peripheral blood. The receptor source for this set is a man aged 70 or older with active COVID-19.

The genes are TRBV28 and TRBJ1-5; D is unclear. Per germline, CDR1 MDHEN and CDR2 SYDVKM. CDR3 size: 11 residues. The V end lost 4 bases, the J end lost 7 bases, and 5 bases lay between the germline ends. As DNA, the CDR3 is TGTGCCAGCAGTTCGGTGCAGCCCCAGCATTTT. It codes for CASSSVQPQHF.

The rearrangement joins TRBV19 to TRBJ1-3, with D perhaps TRBD1 (5 bases). The V end lost 9 bases, the J end lost 0 bases, and 9 bases lay between the germline ends. This CDR3 spans 13 amino acids. Germline V CDR1 and CDR2: LNHDA, SQIVND (reference sequence). The CDR3 DNA follows: TGTGCCAGCCCACAGGACTCTGGAAACACCATATATTTT. Protein product: CASPQDSGNTIYF.

CDR3 bases: TGTGCCAGCAGTAACAGGGAAAGGAGTCAGCCCCAGCATTTT. Translated: CASSNRERSQPQHF. The rearrangement joins TRBV28 to TRBJ1-5; D possibly corresponds to TRBD1 (6 bases). The germline gives CDR1 MDHEN, CDR2 SYDVKM. V was clipped by 5 bases and J by 6 bases, with 14 bases between them. The length of the CDR3 is 14 residues.

This chain links TRBV19 with TRBJ1-1; unclear D gene. Germline V CDR1 and CDR2: LNHDA, SQIVND (reference sequence). The CDR3 length is 11 residues. Deletions cut 4 bases from V and 3 bases from J, with 3 bases between. The CDR3 loop reads CASSTYTEAFF. The CDR3, as DNA: TGTGCCAGTAGTACGTACACTGAAGCTTTCTTT.

The rearrangement joins TRBV10-3 to TRBJ2-1; no reliable D call. Germline V lookup: CDR1 ENHRY, CDR2 SYGVKD. CDR3 length equals 12 residues. Trimming shortened V by 3 bases and J by 6 bases, and 6 bases separated the two germline ends. Here the CDR3 DNA reads TGTGCCATCAGTGACCTACTCAATGAGCAGTTCTTC. Translated: CAISDLLNEQFF.

V gene TRBV7-9 combines with J gene TRBJ2-7; D is unclear. This CDR3 contains 13 residues. The germline V gene has CDR1 SEHNR and CDR2 FQNEAQ (reference sequence). V was pared by 3 bases and J by 4 bases, with 10 bases between. The CDR3 spells CASSLAVAYEQYF. CDR3 bases: TGTGCCAGCAGCTTGGCGGTTGCTTACGAGCAGTACTTC.

The V call is TRBV7-2, the J call TRBJ2-1; 11 positions match TRBD2. V was clipped by 5 bases and J by 10 bases; unmatched bases: 10. Germline CDR1 SGHTA, CDR2 FQGNSA. This CDR3 is 15 amino acids long. CDR3 in DNA: TGTGCCAGCAGCGTCACTAGCGGGGGAAGGGGGGAGCAGTTCTTC. Its translation: CASSVTSGGRGEQFF.

The chain joins TRBV9 to TRBJ2-3, with D unresolved. V lost 0 bases to trimming and J lost 3 bases, with 11 bases between them. CDR3 size: 15 residues. Germline assignment: CDR1 SGDLS and CDR2 YYNGEE. The CDR3 here is CASSVDSTRTDTQYF. The CDR3 DNA sequence: TGTGCCAGCAGCGTAGATAGTACGAGAACAGATACGCAGTATTTT.

The CDR3 nucleotides are TGTGCCAGCAGTTTACGGGACAGGGTTGGTTATGAGCAGTTCTTC. It translates to CASSLRDRVGYEQFF. This rearrangement joins TRBV28 to TRBJ2-1; TRBD1 matches 9 bases. CDR3 length equals 15 residues. Losses at the gene ends were 2 bases for V and 8 bases for J; bases not matched to a gene: 7. Germline CDR1 and CDR2: MDHEN and SYDVKM. Together with reference TRBV28 and TRBJ2-1, the CDR3 gives the full variable domain: DVKVTQSSRYLVKRTGEKVFLECVQDMDHENMFWYRQDPGLGLRLIYFSYDVKMKEKGDIPEGYSVSREKKERFSLILESASTNQTSMYLCASSLRDRVGYEQFFGPGTRLTVL.

This chain joins TRBV7-2 and TRBJ2-7; tentative D call: TRBD2 (6 bases). Looked up from germline, CDR1 is SGHTA and CDR2 is FQGNSA. The V gene lost 2 bases and the J gene lost 2 bases, with 19 bases spanning the gap. The CDR3 spans 17 residues. The CDR3 DNA follows: TGTGCCAGCAGCTTACGACCGTCAGGGCGGGACCCCTACGAGCAGTACTTC. This translates into CASSLRPSGRDPYEQYF. The full variable domain, rest sourced from reference TRBV7-2 and TRBJ2-7, is GAGVSQSPSNKVTEKGKDVELRCDPISGHTALYWYRQSLGQGLEFLIYFQGNSAPDKSGLPSDRFSAERTGGSVSTLTIQRTQQEDSAVYLCASSLRPSGRDPYEQYFGPGTRLTVT.

The CDR3 is CASSYSIQGISEQYF. In DNA, the CDR3 is TGTGCCAGCAGTTACTCGATTCAGGGCATCTCCGAGCAGTACTTC. The rearrangement joins TRBV6-5 to TRBJ2-7; TRBD1 is a possible D gene (5 bases). Germline lookup yields CDR1 MNHEY and CDR2 SVGAGI. The CDR3 sequence is 15 residues long. V lost 0 bases and J lost 6, with 15 bases in between.

The J gene is TRBJ2-6, the V gene TRBV9; 7 nucleotides align to TRBD1. This CDR3 has 16 residues. Trimming removed 1 base from V and 1 base from J; junction bases left unmatched: 2. Per germline, CDR1 SGDLS and CDR2 YYNGEE. CDR3 coding DNA: TGTGCCAGCAGCGTATCGACAGGGTCTGGGGCCAACGTCCTGACTTTC. The encoded protein is CASSVSTGSGANVLTF.

The chain employs TRBV9 and TRBJ1-2, with D perhaps matching TRBD1 (5 bases). Germline assignment: CDR1 SGDLS and CDR2 YYNGEE. The CDR3 runs to 14 residues. Trimming cost V 2 bases and J 2 bases, with 10 bases left between them. CDR3: CASSVGRGNYGYTF. CDR3 DNA: TGTGCCAGCAGCGTTGGCCGGGGGAACTATGGCTACACCTTC.

V is TRBV18 and J is TRBJ2-7; 11 bases agree with TRBD2. V lost 5 bases and J lost 7; bases outside the gene matches: 7. Germline V gives CDR1 KGHSH, CDR2 LQKENI. This CDR3 comprises 14 residues. The CDR3 loop is CASSITSGSREQYF. In DNA, the CDR3 is TGTGCCAGCTCAATAACTAGCGGGAGTCGGGAGCAGTACTTC.

V gene TRBV2 combines with J gene TRBJ1-2; D not certain. Germline V gives CDR1 SNHLY, CDR2 FYNNEI. CDR3 length: 14 residues. V was pared by 6 bases and J by 8 bases, with 19 bases between. This chain's CDR3 is CASRLVALPEGYTF. CDR3 nucleotides: TGTGCCAGCAGGCTTGTCGCCCTACCGGAGGGCTACACCTTC. The whole variable domain, filled in from reference TRBV2 and TRBJ1-2, reads EPEVTQTPSHQVTQMGQEVILRCVPISNHLYFYWYRQILGQKVEFLVSFYNNEISEKSEIFDDQFSVERPDGSNFTLKIRSTKLEDSAMYFCASRLVALPEGYTFGSGTRLTVV.

This sequence joins TRBV2 and TRBJ1-2; 7 bases align to TRBD1. V lost 6 bases and J lost 2; bases outside the gene matches: 18. Germline V lookup: CDR1 SNHLY, CDR2 FYNNEI. This CDR3 has 18 residues. CDR3 coding DNA: TGTGCCAGCAGCGCACTGAAAGGGGGCTGGGGGGCAAACTATGGCTACACCTTC. Translation: CASSALKGGWGANYGYTF.

V and J are TRBV5-3 and TRBJ2-7; 9 nucleotides line up with TRBD1. TRBV5-3 is an ORF; its function is uncertain. The CDR3 length is 13 residues. V shed 5 bases and J 2 bases; nucleotides not matched to a gene: 2. CDR3 sequence reads: CARRGTGTYEQYF. CDR3 sequence (DNA): TGTGCCAGAAGGGGGACAGGGACCTACGAGCAGTACTTC.

The chain links TRBV19 to TRBJ2-2, with 7 positions matching TRBD1. The V and J ends lost 5 bases and 4 bases, in that order; junction bases with no gene match: 4. Germline V gene lookup returns CDR1 LNHDA and CDR2 SQIVND (reference sequence). The CDR3 is 14 residues long. The CDR3, as DNA: TGTGCCAGTAGTCTCACAGGGGCCACCGGGGAGCTGTTTTTT. Amino acids: CASSLTGATGELFF.

The chain carries TRBV11-2 and TRBJ2-7, with 9 bases lining up with TRBD2. The CDR3 is made up of 15 amino acids. With V trimmed by 5 bases and J by 5 bases, 10 bases remained unmatched. Looked up from germline, CDR1 is SGHAT and CDR2 is FQNNGV. CDR3 nucleotide sequence: TGTGCCAGCAGCCCTCGCGGGAGGGGTGCGGACGAGCAGTACTTC. Translated, it gives CASSPRGRGADEQYF. Using reference TRBV11-2 and TRBJ2-7 for the parts outside the CDR3, the full variable domain is EAGVAQSPRYKIIEKRQSVAFWCNPISGHATLYWYQQILGQGPKLLIQFQNNGVVDDSQLPKDRFSAERLKGVDSTLKIQPAKLEDSAVYLCASSPRGRGADEQYFGPGTRLTVT.

The genes are TRBV28 and TRBJ1-6, with TRBD1 as a possible D gene (5 bases). The CDR3 contains 15 residues. The germline gives CDR1 MDHEN, CDR2 SYDVKM. Trimming removed 2 bases from V and 4 bases from J, with 9 bases in between. The CDR3: CASSLPSGYNSPLHF. CDR3 sequence (DNA): TGTGCCAGCAGTTTACCTTCAGGGTATAATTCACCCCTCCACTTT.

The CDR3 DNA is TGTGCCAGCAGCGGACGATGGGACAGGGTTGGGTATGGCTACACCTTC. Its translation: CASSGRWDRVGYGYTF. The chain uses TRBV7-2 and TRBJ1-2; 9 nucleotides line up with TRBD1. CDR3 length equals 16 residues. V lost 5 bases, J lost 5 bases, and 12 bases stayed unmatched. Per germline, CDR1 SGHTA and CDR2 FQGNSA.

By proportion, this clone is medium-sized. Other DNA sequences from this sample encode an identical CDR3 as well. The genes are TRBV12-3 or TRBV12-4 and TRBJ2-2; D uncertain. V lost 3 bases and J 6 bases, leaving 5 bases between the germline ends. The CDR3 covers 12 residues. In DNA form, the CDR3 reads TGTGCCAGCAGTTTTTATCCCGGGGAGCTGTTTTTT. Translation gives CASSFYPGELFF.

The rearrangement joins TRBV7-2 to TRBJ1-1; D ambiguous. The CDR3 covers 13 residues. The germline gives CDR1 SGHTA, CDR2 FQGNSA. V lost 5 bases, J lost 1 base, and 8 bases lay in between. CDR3 in amino acids: CASSPTRNTEAFF. CDR3 coding DNA: TGTGCCAGCAGCCCCACACGGAACACTGAAGCTTTCTTT.

The chain employs TRBV5-6 and TRBJ2-2; D not resolved. CDR1 is SGHDT and CDR2 is YYEEEE in the germline V gene. Trimming shortened V by 2 bases and J by 4 bases, and 9 bases separated the two germline ends. The CDR3 consists of 14 residues. The CDR3 loop reads CASSFQTSTGELFF. For the CDR3, the DNA is TGTGCCAGCAGCTTCCAGACAAGCACCGGGGAGCTGTTTTTT.

The chain combines TRBV5-4 with TRBJ1-1; D is uncertain. The CDR3 covers 13 residues. Trimming took off 2 bases at V and 0 bases at J, with 5 bases between the two ends. Germline-derived CDR1 and CDR2 are SGHNT and YYREEE (reference sequence). Here the CDR3 reads CASSFQMNTEAFF. CDR3 DNA sequence: TGTGCCAGCAGCTTCCAAATGAACACTGAAGCTTTCTTT.

This chain's CDR3 is CASTAGTAFTNEQFF. DNA for the CDR3: TGTGCCAGCACCGCCGGGACAGCTTTTACCAATGAGCAGTTCTTC. V gene TRBV7-9 combines with J gene TRBJ2-1; 7 nucleotides match TRBD1. The CDR3 contains 15 residues. The ends lost 7 bases at V and 6 bases at J; junction bases unmatched: 12. Germline CDR1 SEHNR, CDR2 FQNEAQ (reference sequence).

The rearrangement links TRBV7-9 to TRBJ1-1, with D perhaps TRBD1 (5 bases). Trimming shortened V by 5 bases and J by 3 bases, and 13 bases separated the two germline ends. The CDR3 has 14 amino acids. Germline lookup yields CDR1 SEHNR and CDR2 FQNEAQ (reference sequence). CDR3 in DNA: TGTGCCAGCAGCCTCCGGGGGTCGGACACTGAAGCTTTCTTT. It codes for CASSLRGSDTEAFF.

This rearrangement joins TRBV28 to TRBJ1-6, with a tentative D call TRBD1 (5 bases). Trimming pared 2 bases from V and 7 bases from J, leaving 15 bases between. CDR1 is MDHEN, CDR2 SYDVKM, per germline. The CDR3 extends over 16 amino acids. CDR3 sequence (DNA): TGTGCCAGCAGTTTAGATTTCAGGGCGAGGAATTCACCCCTCCACTTT. This sequence encodes CASSLDFRARNSPLHF.